This T cell receptor (beta chain) is from a study of shared clonotypes between healthy human individuals. Study outcomes and limitations: In general, naive subsets displayed greater estimated richness than memory subsets did. Represented diversity, genetic and exposure-history alike, was limited by few donors. Large depth notwithstanding, sorted-subset sequencing proved incomplete by rarefaction. Sequencing depth was a factor that was expected to affect clonotype sharing among donors.

Clones were sequenced by immunoSEQ multiplex PCR, and TCRdb holds only the in-frame ones, with some missing. The repertoire holds 800,000 to 950,000 clones, with 96% as singletons. This clone occurred once. Its matching antigen is unknown. CD45RO-negative cells were positively selected for CCR7, leaving out terminally differentiated effector memory CD45RA+ cells. This CDR3 has 14 amino acids. CDR1 and CDR2 (germline): ENHRY, SYGVKD. Germline trimming cut 11 bases from V and 8 bases from J; bases unmatched to any gene: 15. The chain has TRBV10-3 and TRBJ2-1; 7 bases map to TRBD2. Sample: naive CD8+ T cells sorted from blood. This TCR came from a man in his thirties or forties in good health. As DNA, the CDR3 is TGTGCCGTGGGAGGGCCGGTCAGCTTAGATGAGCAGTTCTTC. Its translation: CAVGGPVSLDEQFF.